Below, 11 T cell receptor beta chains from the same sample are listed, as sequenced in a study of Graves' ophthalmopathy and Graves' hyperthyroidism (dated by TCRdb to the late 2010s). Sequencing instrument: Illumina HiSeq 2000. For repertoire sequencing, TCR beta CDR3 regions were amplified from RNA transcripts. The first round of RT-PCR was done with HTBI primers and the Qiagen OneStep RT-PCR kit, and was followed by a second round of multiplex PCR, then size selection and purification. Clones were called with MiXCR by TCRdb after fastp trimmed the public reads at Q25, and only in-frame beta chains were retained. Identical CDR3 proteins give one entry, which carries the most common genes and DNA. Across this sample there are tens of thousands of distinct CDR3 sequences, with roughly 50% seen only once. The ten most abundant clones make up 20% to 30% of the sample. The specimen was peripheral blood. These receptors came from an adult woman with stable Graves' hyperthyroidism.

In this sample, this clonotype turned up once. The chain has TRBV7-9 and TRBJ2-7; 9 bases are shared with TRBD2. Per the germline V gene, CDR1 is SEHNR and CDR2 is FQNEAQ (reference sequence). There are 17 residues in the CDR3. V dropped 1 base and J dropped 0; count of bases not matched to a gene: 7. The CDR3 nucleotides read TGTGCCAGCAGCTTAGGGGCCAGCGGGAGGTACTCCTACGAGCAGTACTTC. Translated, it gives CASSLGASGRYSYEQYF.

V is TRBV6-4 and J is TRBJ2-7; 9 bases align to TRBD1. Germline V lookup: CDR1 MRHNA, CDR2 SNTAGT. Trimming removed 2 bases from V and 5 bases from J; junction bases left unmatched: 4. This CDR3 has 14 amino acids. CDR3: CASSDGTGHDEQYF. The CDR3 DNA reads as TGTGCCAGCAGTGACGGGACAGGGCACGACGAGCAGTACTTC.

This chain connects TRBV24-1 to TRBJ1-5, with 10 positions matching TRBD1. V lost 3 bases and J lost 3; bases outside the gene matches: 7. This CDR3 has 17 amino acids. The V gene's germline CDR1 is KGHDR and CDR2 SFDVKD. The CDR3 sequence is CATSDPPGQGTNQPQHF. CDR3 nucleotides: TGTGCCACCAGTGATCCTCCGGGACAGGGGACCAATCAGCCCCAGCATTTT.

V gene TRBV29-1 combines with J gene TRBJ2-7; TRBD1 might be the D (5 bases). Deletions cut 8 bases from V and 6 bases from J, with 20 bases between. The CDR3 is made up of 13 amino acids. Germline loops: CDR1 SQVTM, CDR2 ANQGSEA. The CDR3 reads CSSEGALGREQYF. The CDR3 DNA reads as TGCAGCTCCGAAGGGGCCCTAGGACGCGAGCAGTACTTC.

The sample holds one count of this clonotype. The genes are TRBV2 and TRBJ2-7, with 9 bases matching TRBD1. The J call may not be correct, given that the DNA end is closer to TRBJ2-5. This CDR3 contains 14 residues. CDR1 is SNHLY and CDR2 is FYNNEI in the germline V gene. The chain's CDR3 is CASSLRDRVGTQYF. The CDR3 DNA follows: TGTGCCAGCAGTCTCCGGGACAGGGTCGGGACCCAGTACTTC.

Written as DNA, the CDR3 is TGTGCCAGCAGCCGACTACGGGACAGGGTCGGGGAGCTGTTTTTT. Translation: CASSRLRDRVGELFF. This chain joins TRBV6-6 and TRBJ2-2, with 9 bases lining up with TRBD1. J lost 7 bases, V lost 6 bases, and 9 bases had no gene match. There are 15 residues in the CDR3. Germline loops: CDR1 MNHNY, CDR2 SVGAGI (reference sequence).

There are many counts of this clonotype. V usage is TRBV19 and J usage is TRBJ1-1; 7 bases line up with TRBD1. This CDR3 has 12 amino acids. Trimming cost V 6 bases and J 4 bases; bases outside gene matches: 2. Per germline, CDR1 LNHDA and CDR2 SQIVND (reference sequence). CDR3 amino acids: CASRQGSTEAFF. The CDR3 DNA reads TGTGCCAGTAGACAGGGGTCCACTGAAGCTTTCTTT. Filled out from reference TRBV19 and TRBJ1-1, the complete variable domain reads DGGITQSPKYLFRKEGQNVTLSCEQNLNHDAMYWYRQDPGQGLRLIYYSQIVNDFQKGDIAEGYSVSREKKESFPLTVTSAQKNPTAFYLCASRQGSTEAFFGQGTRLTVV.

The V and J genes are TRBV9 and TRBJ1-6; D not certain. With 6 bases removed from V and 7 bases from J, the gap between germline ends came to 14 bases. Looked up from germline, CDR1 is SGDLS and CDR2 is YYNGEE. The CDR3 spans 14 residues. CDR3 DNA: TGTGCCAGCAAGTGGGCAAAAGAGAATTCACCCCTCCACTTT. It specifies CASKWAKENSPLHF.

This chain joins TRBV29-1 and TRBJ2-7; weak D call: TRBD1 (7 bases). V lost 7 bases to trimming and J lost 3 bases, with 16 bases between them. Germline V gene lookup returns CDR1 SQVTM and CDR2 ANQGSEA. This CDR3 contains 13 residues. The DNA of the CDR3 is TGCAGCGACGGGGGACAGCTGAACTACGAGCAGTACTTC. This gives the protein CSDGGQLNYEQYF.

This clonotype has ten or more counts. The chain recombines TRBV5-1 with TRBJ1-1, with D possibly being TRBD1 (5 bases). The germline V gene encodes CDR1 SGHRS and CDR2 YFSETQ. CDR3 size: 16 residues. With 7 bases removed from V and 1 base from J, the gap between germline ends came to 20 bases. CDR3 sequence reads: CASYSKAGTANTEAFF. The CDR3 bases are TGCGCCAGCTACTCTAAGGCCGGGACCGCGAACACTGAAGCTTTCTTT.

This clonotype was recorded many times. The gene calls are TRBV19 and TRBJ1-1; 9 positions agree with TRBD1. The CDR3 is made up of 13 amino acids. Germline trimming cut 9 bases from V and 4 bases from J; bases unmatched to any gene: 6. Looked up from germline, CDR1 is LNHDA and CDR2 is SQIVND (reference sequence). CDR3 in amino acids: CASSDRGVTEAFF. CDR3 DNA sequence: TGTGCCAGCTCCGACAGGGGGGTCACTGAAGCTTTCTTT.